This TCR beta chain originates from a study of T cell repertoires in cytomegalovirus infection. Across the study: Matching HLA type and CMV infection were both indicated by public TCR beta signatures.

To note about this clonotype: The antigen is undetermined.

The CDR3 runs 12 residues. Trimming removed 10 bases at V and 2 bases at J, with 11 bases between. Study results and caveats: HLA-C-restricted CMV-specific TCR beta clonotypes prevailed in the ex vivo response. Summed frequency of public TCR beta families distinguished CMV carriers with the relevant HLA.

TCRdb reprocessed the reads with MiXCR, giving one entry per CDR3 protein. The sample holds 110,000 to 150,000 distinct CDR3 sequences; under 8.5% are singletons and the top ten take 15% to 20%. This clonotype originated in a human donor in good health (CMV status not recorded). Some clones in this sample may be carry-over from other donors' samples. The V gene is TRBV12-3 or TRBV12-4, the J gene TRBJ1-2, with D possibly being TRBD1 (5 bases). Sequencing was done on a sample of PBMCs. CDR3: CATGGRNYGYTF. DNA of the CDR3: TGTGCCACCGGGGGGAGAAACTATGGCTACACCTTC.